The sequence of this T cell receptor beta chain was determined in a study of T cell responses to AZD1222 COVID-19 vaccine. Study results and caveats: Repertoire samples came only from after the peak T cell response. Donor demographics were predominantly white British with a female majority; clonal diversity may be underestimated.

Sequencing used immunoSEQ multiplex PCR; TCRdb keeps in-frame clones, though not all of them. The sample lists 100,000 to 150,000 clones; roughly 90% were seen once. A note on this clone: Its antigen is currently unknown.

The CDR3 is 18 residues long. This clonotype was sampled from an adult in good health. The rearrangement links TRBV21-1 to TRBJ1-2; TRBD1 reflects the table's D call only, with no check against the DNA. TRBV21-1 is tagged as a pseudogene. Specimen: peripheral blood, collected on day 0 of AZD1222 vaccination. DNA for the CDR3: TGTGCCAGCAGCAAAGGCCGGGGACAGGGGCCTCCTAACTATGGCTACACCTTC. Protein: CASSKGRGQGPPNYGYTF.